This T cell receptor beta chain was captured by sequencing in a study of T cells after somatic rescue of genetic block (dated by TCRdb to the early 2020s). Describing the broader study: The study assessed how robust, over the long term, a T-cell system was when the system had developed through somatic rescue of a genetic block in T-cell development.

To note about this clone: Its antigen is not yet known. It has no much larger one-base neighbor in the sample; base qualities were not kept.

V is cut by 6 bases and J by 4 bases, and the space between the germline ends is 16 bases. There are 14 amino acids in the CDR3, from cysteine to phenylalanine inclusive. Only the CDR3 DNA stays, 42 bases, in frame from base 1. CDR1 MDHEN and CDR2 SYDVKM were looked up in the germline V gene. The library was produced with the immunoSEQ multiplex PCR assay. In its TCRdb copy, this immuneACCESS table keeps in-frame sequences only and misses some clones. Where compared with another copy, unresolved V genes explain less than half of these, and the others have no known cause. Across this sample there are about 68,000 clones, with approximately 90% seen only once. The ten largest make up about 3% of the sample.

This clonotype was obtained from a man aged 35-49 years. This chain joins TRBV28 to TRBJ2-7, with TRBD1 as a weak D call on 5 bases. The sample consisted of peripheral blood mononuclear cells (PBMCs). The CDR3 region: CASRNGRAGYEQYF. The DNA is TGTGCCAGCAGGAACGGAAGGGCAGGGTACGAGCAGTACTTC.